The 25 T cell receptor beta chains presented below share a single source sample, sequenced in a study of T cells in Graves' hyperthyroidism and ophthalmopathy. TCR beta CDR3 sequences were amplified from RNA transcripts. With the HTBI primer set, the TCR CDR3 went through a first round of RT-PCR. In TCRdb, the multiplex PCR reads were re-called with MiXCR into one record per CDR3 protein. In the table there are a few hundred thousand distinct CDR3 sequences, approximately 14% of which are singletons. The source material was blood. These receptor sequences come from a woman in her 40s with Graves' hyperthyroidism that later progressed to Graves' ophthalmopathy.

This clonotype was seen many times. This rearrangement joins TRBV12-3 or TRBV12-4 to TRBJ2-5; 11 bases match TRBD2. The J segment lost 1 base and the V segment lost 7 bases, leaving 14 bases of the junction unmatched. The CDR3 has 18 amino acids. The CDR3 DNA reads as TGTGCCAGCACCTACTGGGGGCCCGGGACTAGCGGCCAAGAGACCCAGTACTTC. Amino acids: CASTYWGPGTSGQETQYF.

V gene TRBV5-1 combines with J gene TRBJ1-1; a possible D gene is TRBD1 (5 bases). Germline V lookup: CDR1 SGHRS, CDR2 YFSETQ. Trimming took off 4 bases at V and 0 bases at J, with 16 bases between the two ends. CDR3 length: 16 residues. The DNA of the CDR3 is TGCGCCAGCAGCCCTGGGGAGGGACGGATGAACACTGAAGCTTTCTTT. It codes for CASSPGEGRMNTEAFF.

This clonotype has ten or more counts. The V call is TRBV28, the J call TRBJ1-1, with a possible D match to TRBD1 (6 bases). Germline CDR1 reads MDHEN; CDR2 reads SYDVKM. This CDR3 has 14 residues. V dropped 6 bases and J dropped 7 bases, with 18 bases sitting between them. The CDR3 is CASRGGGRRVEAFF. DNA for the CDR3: TGTGCCAGCAGAGGGGGGGGGCGCAGGGTTGAAGCTTTCTTT.

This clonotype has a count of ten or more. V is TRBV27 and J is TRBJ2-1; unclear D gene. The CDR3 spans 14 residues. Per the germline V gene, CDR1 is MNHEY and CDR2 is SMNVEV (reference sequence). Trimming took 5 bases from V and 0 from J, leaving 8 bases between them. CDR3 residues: CASSQMSSYNEQFF. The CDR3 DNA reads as TGTGCCAGCAGTCAGATGAGCTCCTACAATGAGCAGTTCTTC.

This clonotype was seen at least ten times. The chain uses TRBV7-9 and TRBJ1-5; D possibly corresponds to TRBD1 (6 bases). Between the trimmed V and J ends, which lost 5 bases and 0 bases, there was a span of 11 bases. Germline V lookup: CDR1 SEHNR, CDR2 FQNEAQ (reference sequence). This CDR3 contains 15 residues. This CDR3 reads CASSPGTTSNQPQHF. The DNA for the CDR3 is TGTGCCAGCAGCCCTGGGACAACTAGCAATCAGCCCCAGCATTTT.

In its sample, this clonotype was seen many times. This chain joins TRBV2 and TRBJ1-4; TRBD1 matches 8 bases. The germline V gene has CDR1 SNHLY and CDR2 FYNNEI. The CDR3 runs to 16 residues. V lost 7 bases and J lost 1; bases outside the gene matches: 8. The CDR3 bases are TGTGCCAGCATCTTCGGACAGGGAGGAACTAATGAAAAACTGTTTTTT. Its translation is CASIFGQGGTNEKLFF.

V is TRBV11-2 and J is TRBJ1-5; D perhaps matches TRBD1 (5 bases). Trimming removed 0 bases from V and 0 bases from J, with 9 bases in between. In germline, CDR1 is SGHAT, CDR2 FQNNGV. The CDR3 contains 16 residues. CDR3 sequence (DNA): TGTGCCAGCAGCTTAGAAGGGACCAATAGCAATCAGCCCCAGCATTTT. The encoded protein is CASSLEGTNSNQPQHF.

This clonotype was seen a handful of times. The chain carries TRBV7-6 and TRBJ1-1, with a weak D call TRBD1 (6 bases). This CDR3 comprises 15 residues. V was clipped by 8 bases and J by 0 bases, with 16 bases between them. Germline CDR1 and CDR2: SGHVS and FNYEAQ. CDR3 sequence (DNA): TGTGCCAGCTCTAGGGGGGCGGCGATGAACACTGAAGCTTTCTTT. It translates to CASSRGAAMNTEAFF.

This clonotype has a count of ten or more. CDR3 in amino acids: CASNTEGLAGEETQYF. The CDR3 DNA follows: TGTGCCAGCAACACGGAAGGACTAGCGGGAGAAGAGACCCAGTACTTC. This chain links TRBV7-8 with TRBJ2-5, with 13 bases that match TRBD2. Germline CDR1 and CDR2: SGHVS and FQNEAQ. J was trimmed by 3 bases and V by 7 bases; bases with no gene match: 8. This CDR3 comprises 16 residues.

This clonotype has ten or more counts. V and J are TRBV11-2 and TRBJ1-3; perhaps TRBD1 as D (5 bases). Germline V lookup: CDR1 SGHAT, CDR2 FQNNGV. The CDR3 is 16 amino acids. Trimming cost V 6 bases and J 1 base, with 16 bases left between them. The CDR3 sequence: CASSSIQGTSGNTIYF. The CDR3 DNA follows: TGTGCCAGCAGTTCCATCCAAGGGACTTCTGGAAACACCATATATTTT.

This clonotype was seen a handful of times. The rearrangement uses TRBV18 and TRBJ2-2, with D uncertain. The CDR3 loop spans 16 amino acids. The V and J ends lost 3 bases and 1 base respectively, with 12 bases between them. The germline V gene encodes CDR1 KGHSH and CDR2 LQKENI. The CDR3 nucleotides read TGTGCCAGCTCACCCCTCCGTCCTCGGAACACCGGGGAGCTGTTTTTT. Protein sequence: CASSPLRPRNTGELFF.

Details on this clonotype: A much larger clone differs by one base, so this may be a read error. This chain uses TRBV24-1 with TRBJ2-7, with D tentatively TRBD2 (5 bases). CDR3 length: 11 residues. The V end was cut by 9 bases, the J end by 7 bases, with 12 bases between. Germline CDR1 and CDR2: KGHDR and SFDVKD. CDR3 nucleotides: TGTGCCACCTCCCGGGGTAATGAGCAGTACTTC. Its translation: CATSRGNEQYF.

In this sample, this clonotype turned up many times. The CDR3 nucleotides read TGTGCCAGCAAGTGGGCCGTCGGCGGTGAGCAGTACTTC. Its protein is CASKWAVGGEQYF. The chain uses TRBV7-2 and TRBJ2-7; D gene uncertain. V dropped 7 bases and J dropped 7 bases, with 17 bases sitting between them. CDR3 length equals 13 residues. Germline CDR1 and CDR2: SGHTA and FQGNSA.

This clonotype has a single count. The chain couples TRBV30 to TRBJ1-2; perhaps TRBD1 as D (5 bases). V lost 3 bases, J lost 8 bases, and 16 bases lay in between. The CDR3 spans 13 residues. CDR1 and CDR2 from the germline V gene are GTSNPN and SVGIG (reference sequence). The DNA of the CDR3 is TGTGCCTGGAGACACCGGGCAGGGCTAGGCTACACCTTC. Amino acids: CAWRHRAGLGYTF.

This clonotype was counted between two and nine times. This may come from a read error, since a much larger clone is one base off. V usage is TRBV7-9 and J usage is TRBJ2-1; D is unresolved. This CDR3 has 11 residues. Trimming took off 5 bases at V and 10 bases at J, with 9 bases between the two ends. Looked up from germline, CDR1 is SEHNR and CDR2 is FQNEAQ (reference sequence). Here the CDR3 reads CASSAYSEQFF. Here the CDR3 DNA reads TGTGCCAGCAGCGCGTACAGCGAGCAGTTCTTC.

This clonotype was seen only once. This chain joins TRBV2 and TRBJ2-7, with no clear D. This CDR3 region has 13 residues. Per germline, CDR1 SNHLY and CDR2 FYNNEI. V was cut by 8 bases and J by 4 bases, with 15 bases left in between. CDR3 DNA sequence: TGTGCCAGCTCGCGGCAGGAGAGTTACGAGCAGTACTTC. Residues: CASSRQESYEQYF.

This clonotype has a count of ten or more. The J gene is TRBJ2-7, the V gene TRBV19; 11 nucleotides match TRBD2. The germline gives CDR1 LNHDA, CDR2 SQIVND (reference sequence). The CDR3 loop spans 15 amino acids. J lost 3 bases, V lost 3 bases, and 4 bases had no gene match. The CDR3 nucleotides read TGTGCCAGTAGTATTGGGACTAGCGGAGACTACGAGCAGTACTTC. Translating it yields CASSIGTSGDYEQYF.

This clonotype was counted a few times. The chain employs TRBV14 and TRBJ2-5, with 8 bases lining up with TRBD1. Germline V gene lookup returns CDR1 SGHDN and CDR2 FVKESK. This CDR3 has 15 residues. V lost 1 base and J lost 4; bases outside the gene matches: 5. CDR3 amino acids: CASSQAGTGLETQYF. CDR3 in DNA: TGTGCCAGCAGCCAAGCTGGGACAGGTCTAGAGACCCAGTACTTC. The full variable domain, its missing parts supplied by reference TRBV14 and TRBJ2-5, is EAGVTQFPSHSVIEKGQTVTLRCDPISGHDNLYWYRRVMGKEIKFLLHFVKESKQDESGMPNNRFLAERTGGTYSTLKVQPAELEDSGVYFCASSQAGTGLETQYFGPGTRLLVL.

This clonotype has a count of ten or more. DNA for the CDR3: TGTGCCTGGAATTGGGACAGGGGCGACGGGGAGACCCAGTACTTC. It encodes CAWNWDRGDGETQYF. This chain joins TRBV30 and TRBJ2-5; 10 bases match TRBD1. The trim removed 4 bases at V and 5 bases at J, leaving 10 bases unmatched. The CDR3 runs to 15 residues. Germline-derived CDR1 and CDR2 are GTSNPN and SVGIG (reference sequence).

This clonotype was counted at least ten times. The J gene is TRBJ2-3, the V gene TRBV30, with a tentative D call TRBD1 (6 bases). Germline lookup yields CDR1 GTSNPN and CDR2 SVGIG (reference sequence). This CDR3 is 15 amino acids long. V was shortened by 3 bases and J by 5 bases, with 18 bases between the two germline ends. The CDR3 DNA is TGTGCCTGGAGATCCCCAGGGGCAAGTTTAGATACGCAGTATTTT. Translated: CAWRSPGASLDTQYF.

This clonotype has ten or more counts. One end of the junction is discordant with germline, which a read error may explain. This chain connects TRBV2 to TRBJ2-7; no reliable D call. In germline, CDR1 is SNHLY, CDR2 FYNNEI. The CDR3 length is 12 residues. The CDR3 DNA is TGTGCCAGCATTGAAGGAAGATACGAGCAGTACTTC. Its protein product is CASIEGRYEQYF.

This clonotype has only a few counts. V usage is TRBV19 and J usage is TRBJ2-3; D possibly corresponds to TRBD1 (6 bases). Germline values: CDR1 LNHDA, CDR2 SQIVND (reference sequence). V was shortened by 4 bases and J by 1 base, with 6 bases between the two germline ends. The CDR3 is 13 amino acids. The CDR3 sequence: CASSNRGTDTQYF. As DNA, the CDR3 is TGTGCCAGTAGTAACAGGGGCACAGATACGCAGTATTTT.

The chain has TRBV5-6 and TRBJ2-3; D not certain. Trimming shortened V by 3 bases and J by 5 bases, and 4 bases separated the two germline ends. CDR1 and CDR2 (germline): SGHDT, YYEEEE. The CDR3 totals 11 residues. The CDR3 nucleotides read TGTGCCAGCAGCTCTATAGATACGCAGTATTTT. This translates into CASSSIDTQYF.

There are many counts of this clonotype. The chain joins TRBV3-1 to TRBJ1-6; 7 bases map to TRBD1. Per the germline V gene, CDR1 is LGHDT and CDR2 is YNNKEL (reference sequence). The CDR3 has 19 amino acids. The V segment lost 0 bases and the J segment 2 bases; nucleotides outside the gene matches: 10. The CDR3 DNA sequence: TGTGCCAGCAGCCAAGAAAGGTTCGTGACAGGGCCCTATAATTCACCCCTCCACTTT. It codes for CASSQERFVTGPYNSPLHF.

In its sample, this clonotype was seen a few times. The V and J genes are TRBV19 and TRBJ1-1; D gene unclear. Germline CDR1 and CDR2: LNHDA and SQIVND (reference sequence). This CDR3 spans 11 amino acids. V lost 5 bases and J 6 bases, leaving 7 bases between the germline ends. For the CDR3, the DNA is TGTGCCAGTAGTGAAAACGCTGAAGCTTTCTTT. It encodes CASSENAEAFF.